What follows are 10 T cell receptor beta chains derived from one specimen sequenced in a study of identical twins. TCRdb re-derived calls from the 5' RACE reads in MiXCR, one entry per CDR3 protein. The sample consists of about 900,000 distinct CDR3 sequences, around 12% of them appearing once. In addition, the sample was reused for a study of yellow fever vaccine responses in identical twins.

Input material: PBMCs. The origin of the receptors is a young woman in good health.

The gene calls are TRBV6-1 and TRBJ1-5, with TRBD1 matching 8 bases. CDR1 and CDR2 (germline): MNHNS, SASEGT. V was pared by 6 bases and J by 3 bases, with 4 bases of the junction left unmatched. The CDR3 spans 14 residues. CDR3 nucleotide sequence: TGTGCCAGCAGGGGGACAGGCGTCAATCAGCCCCAGCATTTT. The encoded protein is CASRGTGVNQPQHF.

The rearrangement links TRBV7-9 to TRBJ2-7; 8 bases line up with TRBD1. Trimming took 6 bases from V and 1 from J; bases not matched to a gene: 11. Germline values: CDR1 SEHNR, CDR2 FQNEAQ (reference sequence). CDR3 length: 16 residues. The CDR3 sequence is CASRSLHGTGSYEQYF. As DNA, the CDR3 is TGTGCCAGCAGATCACTTCACGGGACAGGATCCTACGAGCAGTACTTC.

The chain employs TRBV20-1 and TRBJ1-5; weak D call: TRBD1 (6 bases). V was trimmed by 5 bases and J by 3 bases, leaving 20 bases between them. The length of the CDR3 is 16 residues. From germline, CDR1 is DFQATT and CDR2 SNEGSKA (reference sequence). The CDR3 protein is CSAPLSGGLVNQPQHF. Written as DNA, the CDR3 is TGCAGTGCTCCTTTATCTGGGGGCCTCGTCAATCAGCCCCAGCATTTT.

Ten or more counts support this clonotype. The chain employs TRBV4-1 and TRBJ1-5; D is unresolved. The CDR3 is made up of 17 amino acids. V was pared by 5 bases and J by 0 bases, with 17 bases between. Per germline, CDR1 MGHRA and CDR2 YSYEKL. CDR3 sequence reads: CASSYGQPEASNQPQHF. CDR3 DNA sequence: TGCGCCAGCAGCTACGGTCAGCCTGAGGCTAGCAATCAGCCCCAGCATTTT.

V usage is TRBV7-2 and J usage is TRBJ2-5; the match to TRBD2 covers 7 bases. J lost 2 bases, V lost 2 bases, and 8 bases had no gene match. Germline V gene data show CDR1 as SGHTA and CDR2 as FQGNSA. The CDR3 spans 16 residues. The CDR3 loop is CASSLWASGTQETQYF. The CDR3 DNA is TGTGCCAGCAGCTTATGGGCTAGCGGAACACAAGAGACCCAGTACTTC.

J is TRBJ2-5 and V is TRBV5-1; D unclear. CDR3 length: 15 amino acids. The V gene lost 0 bases and the J gene lost 5 bases, with 14 bases spanning the gap. Germline CDR1 is SGHRS and CDR2 is YFSETQ. CDR3 DNA: TGCGCCAGCAGCTTGGAGGGATACTCCTCGGAGACCCAGTACTTC. Translated: CASSLEGYSSETQYF.

This clonotype was seen repeatedly, ten times or more. This chain connects TRBV10-3 to TRBJ2-1, with TRBD2 identical over 8 bases. Trimming at V came to 5 bases and at J to 8 bases, leaving 11 bases not matched to a gene. The CDR3 covers 15 residues. Germline V gives CDR1 ENHRY, CDR2 SYGVKD. The CDR3 reads CAISFPSGGRDEQFF. The DNA of the CDR3 is TGTGCCATCAGTTTCCCCAGCGGGGGACGCGATGAGCAGTTCTTC.

This clonotype was seen more than once but under ten times. The V call is TRBV20-1, the J call TRBJ2-2, with D tentatively TRBD1 (7 bases). The CDR3 totals 14 residues. Germline loops: CDR1 DFQATT, CDR2 SNEGSKA (reference sequence). The V end was cut by 6 bases, the J end by 4 bases, with 15 bases between. CDR3: CSASRQGGTGELFF. In DNA form, the CDR3 reads TGCAGTGCGAGCCGCCAGGGGGGCACCGGGGAGCTGTTTTTT.

This clonotype has more than one count but fewer than ten. The chain has TRBV5-5 and TRBJ1-4; TRBD1 matches at 9 bases. CDR3 length equals 15 residues. J gave up 2 bases and V 3 bases, and 2 bases lay outside the gene matches. Germline CDR1 and CDR2: SGHKS and YYEKEE (reference sequence). The CDR3 here is CASSWDRATNEKLFF. CDR3 DNA sequence: TGTGCCAGCAGCTGGGACAGGGCCACTAATGAAAAACTGTTTTTT.

J is TRBJ2-1 and V is TRBV4-1; 10 bases fit TRBD2. Germline V gene lookup returns CDR1 MGHRA and CDR2 YSYEKL. V dropped 1 base and J dropped 7; count of bases not matched to a gene: 4. This CDR3 spans 15 amino acids. The CDR3 coding sequence is TGCGCCAGCAGCCAAGTACTAGCGGGATGGAATGAGCAGTTCTTC. Protein product: CASSQVLAGWNEQFF.